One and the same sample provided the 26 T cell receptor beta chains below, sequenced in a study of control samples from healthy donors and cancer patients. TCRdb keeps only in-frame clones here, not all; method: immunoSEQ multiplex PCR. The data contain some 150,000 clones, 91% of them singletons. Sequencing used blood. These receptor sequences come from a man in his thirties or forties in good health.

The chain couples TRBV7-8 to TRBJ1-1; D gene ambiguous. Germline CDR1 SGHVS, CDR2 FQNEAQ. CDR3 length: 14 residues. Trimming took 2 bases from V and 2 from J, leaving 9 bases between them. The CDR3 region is CASSLSGENTEAFF. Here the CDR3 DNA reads TGTGCCAGCAGCTTATCAGGCGAAAACACTGAAGCTTTCTTT.

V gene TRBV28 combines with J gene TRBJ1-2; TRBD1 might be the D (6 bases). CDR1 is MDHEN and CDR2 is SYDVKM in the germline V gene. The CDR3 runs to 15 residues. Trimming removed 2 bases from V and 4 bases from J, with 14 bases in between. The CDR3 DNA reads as TGTGCCAGCAGTTTAAGGGCAGGGGTAGGCTATGGCTACACCTTC. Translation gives CASSLRAGVGYGYTF.

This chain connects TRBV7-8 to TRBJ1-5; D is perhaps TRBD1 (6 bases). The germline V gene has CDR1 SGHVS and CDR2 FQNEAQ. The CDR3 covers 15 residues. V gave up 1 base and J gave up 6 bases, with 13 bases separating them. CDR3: CASSLGTAQSQPQHF. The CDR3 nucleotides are TGTGCCAGCAGCTTAGGGACAGCCCAGAGTCAGCCCCAGCATTTT.

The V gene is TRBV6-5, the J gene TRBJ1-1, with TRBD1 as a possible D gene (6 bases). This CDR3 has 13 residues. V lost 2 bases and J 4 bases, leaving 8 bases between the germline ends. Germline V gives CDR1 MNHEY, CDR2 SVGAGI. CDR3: CASSYAQGTEAFF. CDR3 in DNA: TGTGCCAGCAGTTACGCACAGGGCACTGAAGCTTTCTTT.

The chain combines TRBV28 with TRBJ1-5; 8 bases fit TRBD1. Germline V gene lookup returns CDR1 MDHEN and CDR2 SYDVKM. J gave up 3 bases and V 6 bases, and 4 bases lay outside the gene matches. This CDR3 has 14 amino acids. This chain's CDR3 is CASRPTGDNQPQHF. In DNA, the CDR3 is TGTGCCAGCAGACCGACAGGGGACAATCAGCCCCAGCATTTT.

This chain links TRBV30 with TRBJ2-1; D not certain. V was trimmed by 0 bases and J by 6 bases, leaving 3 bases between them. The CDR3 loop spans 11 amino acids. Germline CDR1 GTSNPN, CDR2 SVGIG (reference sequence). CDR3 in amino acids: CAWSVSNEQFF. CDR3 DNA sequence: TGTGCCTGGAGTGTAAGCAATGAGCAGTTCTTC. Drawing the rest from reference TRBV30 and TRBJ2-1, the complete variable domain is SQTIHQWPATLVQPVGSPLSLECTVEGTSNPNLYWYRQAAGRGLQLLFYSVGIGQISSEVPQNLSASRPQDRQFILSSKKLLLSDSGFYLCAWSVSNEQFFGPGTRLTVL.

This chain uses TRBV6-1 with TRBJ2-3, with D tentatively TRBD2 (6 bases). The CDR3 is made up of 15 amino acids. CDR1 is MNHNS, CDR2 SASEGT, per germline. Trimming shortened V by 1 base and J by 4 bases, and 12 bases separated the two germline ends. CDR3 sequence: CASSEGGVFADTQYF. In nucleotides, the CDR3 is TGTGCCAGCAGTGAAGGGGGGGTCTTCGCAGATACGCAGTATTTT.

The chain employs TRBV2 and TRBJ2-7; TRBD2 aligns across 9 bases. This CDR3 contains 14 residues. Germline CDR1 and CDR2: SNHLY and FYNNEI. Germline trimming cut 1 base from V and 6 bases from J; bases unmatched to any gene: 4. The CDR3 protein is CASSEEPAGGEQYF. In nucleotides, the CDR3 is TGTGCCAGCAGTGAAGAACCAGCGGGGGGCGAGCAGTACTTC.

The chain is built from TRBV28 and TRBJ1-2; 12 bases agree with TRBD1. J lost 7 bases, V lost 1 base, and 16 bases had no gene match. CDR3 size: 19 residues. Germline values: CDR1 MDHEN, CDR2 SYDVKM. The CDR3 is CASSLLNNLGTGGYFGYTF. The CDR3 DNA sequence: TGTGCCAGCAGTTTATTAAATAACCTAGGGACAGGGGGCTATTTTGGCTACACCTTC.

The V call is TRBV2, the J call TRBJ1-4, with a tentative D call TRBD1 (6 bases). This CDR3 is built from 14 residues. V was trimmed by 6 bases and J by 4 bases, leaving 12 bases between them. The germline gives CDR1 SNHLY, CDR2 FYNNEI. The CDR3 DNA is TGTGCCAGCAGAAGACAGGACCTTAATGAAAAACTGTTTTTT. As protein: CASRRQDLNEKLFF.

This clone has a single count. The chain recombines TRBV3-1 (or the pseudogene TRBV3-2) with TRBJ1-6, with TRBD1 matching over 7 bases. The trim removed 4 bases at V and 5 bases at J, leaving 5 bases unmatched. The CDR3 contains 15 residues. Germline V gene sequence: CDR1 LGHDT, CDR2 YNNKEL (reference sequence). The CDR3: CASSPAGTDNSPLHF. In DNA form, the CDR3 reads TGTGCCAGCAGCCCGGCCGGGACAGATAATTCACCCCTCCACTTT.

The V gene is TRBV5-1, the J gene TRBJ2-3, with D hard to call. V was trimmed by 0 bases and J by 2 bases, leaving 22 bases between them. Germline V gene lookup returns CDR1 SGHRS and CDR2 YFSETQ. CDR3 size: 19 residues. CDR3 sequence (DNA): TGCGCCAGCAGCTTGGCCATAACTGGAACGGGTGATTCCACAGATACGCAGTATTTT. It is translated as CASSLAITGTGDSTDTQYF.

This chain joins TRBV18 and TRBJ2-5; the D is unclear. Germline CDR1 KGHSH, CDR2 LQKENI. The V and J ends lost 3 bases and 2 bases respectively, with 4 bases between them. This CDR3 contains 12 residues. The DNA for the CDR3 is TGTGCCAGCTCACCTATTCAAGAGACCCAGTACTTC. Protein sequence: CASSPIQETQYF.

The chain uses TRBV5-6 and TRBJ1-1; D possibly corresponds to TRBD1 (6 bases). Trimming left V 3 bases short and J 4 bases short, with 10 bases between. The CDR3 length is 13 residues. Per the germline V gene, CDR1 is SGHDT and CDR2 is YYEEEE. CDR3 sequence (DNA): TGTGCCAGCAGCTGGACAGAATCCACTGAAGCTTTCTTT. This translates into CASSWTESTEAFF. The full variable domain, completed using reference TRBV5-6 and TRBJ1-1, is DAGVTQSPTHLIKTRGQQVTLRCSPKSGHDTVSWYQQALGQGPQFIFQYYEEEERQRGNFPDRFSGHQFPNYSSELNVNALLLGDSALYLCASSWTESTEAFFGQGTRLTVV.

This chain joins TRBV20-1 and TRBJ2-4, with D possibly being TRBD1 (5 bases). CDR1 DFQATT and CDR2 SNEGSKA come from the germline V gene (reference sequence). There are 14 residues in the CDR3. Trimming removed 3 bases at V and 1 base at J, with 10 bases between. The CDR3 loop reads CSASKGIAKNIQYF. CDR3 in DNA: TGCAGTGCTAGTAAGGGGATCGCCAAAAACATTCAGTACTTC.

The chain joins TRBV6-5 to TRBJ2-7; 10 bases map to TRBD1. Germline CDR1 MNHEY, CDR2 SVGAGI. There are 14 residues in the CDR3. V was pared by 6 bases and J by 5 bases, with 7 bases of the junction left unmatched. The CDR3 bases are TGTGCCAGCAGCCTCCGGGACAGGGGTCACGAGCAGTACTTC. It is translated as CASSLRDRGHEQYF.

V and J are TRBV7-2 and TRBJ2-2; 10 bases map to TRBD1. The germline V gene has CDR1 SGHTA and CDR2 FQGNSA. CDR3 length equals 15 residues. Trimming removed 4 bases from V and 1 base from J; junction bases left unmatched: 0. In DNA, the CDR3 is TGTGCCAGCAGCTGGGACAGGGGGAACACCGGGGAGCTGTTTTTT. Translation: CASSWDRGNTGELFF.

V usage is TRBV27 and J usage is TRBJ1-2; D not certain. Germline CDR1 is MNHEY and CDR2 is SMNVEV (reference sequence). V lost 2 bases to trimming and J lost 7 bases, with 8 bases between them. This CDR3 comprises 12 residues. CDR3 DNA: TGTGCCAGCAGTTTAAGAGGGTTTGGCTACACCTTC. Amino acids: CASSLRGFGYTF.

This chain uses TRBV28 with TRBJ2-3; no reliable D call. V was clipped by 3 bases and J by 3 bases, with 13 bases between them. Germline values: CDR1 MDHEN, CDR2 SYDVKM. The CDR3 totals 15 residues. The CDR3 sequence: CASSFSGLRTDTQYF. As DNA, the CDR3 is TGTGCCAGCAGTTTTAGTGGGCTACGGACAGATACGCAGTATTTT.

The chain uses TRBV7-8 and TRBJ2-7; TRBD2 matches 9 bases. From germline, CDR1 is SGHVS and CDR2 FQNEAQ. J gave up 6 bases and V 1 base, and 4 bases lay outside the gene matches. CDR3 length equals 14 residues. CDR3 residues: CASSLGAGGSEQYF. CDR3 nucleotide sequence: TGTGCCAGCAGCTTAGGAGCGGGGGGTTCCGAGCAGTACTTC.

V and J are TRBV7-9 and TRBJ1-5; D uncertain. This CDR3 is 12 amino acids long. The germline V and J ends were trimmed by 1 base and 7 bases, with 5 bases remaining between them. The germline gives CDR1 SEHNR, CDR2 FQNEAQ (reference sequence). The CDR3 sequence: CASSLEGQPQHF. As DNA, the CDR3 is TGTGCCAGCAGCTTAGAGGGCCAGCCCCAGCATTTT.

The CDR3 sequence is CASSLSRGYYGYTF. The CDR3 bases are TGTGCCAGCAGTTTAAGCAGGGGCTACTATGGCTACACCTTC. J is TRBJ1-2 and V is TRBV28; perhaps TRBD1 as D (6 bases). Germline CDR1 MDHEN, CDR2 SYDVKM. V lost 2 bases, J lost 3 bases, and 10 bases lay in between. The CDR3 spans 14 residues.

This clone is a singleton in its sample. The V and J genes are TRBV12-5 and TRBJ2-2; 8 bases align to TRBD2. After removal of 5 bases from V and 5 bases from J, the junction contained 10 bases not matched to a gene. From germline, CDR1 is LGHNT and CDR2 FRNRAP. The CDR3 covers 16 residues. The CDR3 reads CASGPRGGAGTGELFF. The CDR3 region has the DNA TGTGCTAGTGGTCCCCGGGGGGGGGCCGGAACCGGGGAGCTGTTTTTT.

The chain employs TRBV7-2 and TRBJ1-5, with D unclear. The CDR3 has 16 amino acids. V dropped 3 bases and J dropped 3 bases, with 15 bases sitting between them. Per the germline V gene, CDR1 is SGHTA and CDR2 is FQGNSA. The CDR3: CASSFGRPTPNQPQHF. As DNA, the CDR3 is TGTGCCAGCAGCTTTGGACGCCCAACCCCCAATCAGCCCCAGCATTTT.

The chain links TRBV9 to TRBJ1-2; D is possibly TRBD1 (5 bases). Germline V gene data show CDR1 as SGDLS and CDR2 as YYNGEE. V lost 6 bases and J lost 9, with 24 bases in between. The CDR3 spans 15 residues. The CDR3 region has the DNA TGTGCCAGCAACCCGTCCGCCTCTCGATGGGGGAGCTACACCTTC. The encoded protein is CASNPSASRWGSYTF.

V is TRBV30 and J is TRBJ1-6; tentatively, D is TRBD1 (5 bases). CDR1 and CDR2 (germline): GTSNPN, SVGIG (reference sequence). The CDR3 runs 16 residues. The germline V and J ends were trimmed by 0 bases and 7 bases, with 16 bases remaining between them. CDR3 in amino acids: CAWSVRQGWKNSPLHF. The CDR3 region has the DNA TGTGCCTGGAGTGTACGCCAGGGTTGGAAAAATTCACCCCTCCACTTT.